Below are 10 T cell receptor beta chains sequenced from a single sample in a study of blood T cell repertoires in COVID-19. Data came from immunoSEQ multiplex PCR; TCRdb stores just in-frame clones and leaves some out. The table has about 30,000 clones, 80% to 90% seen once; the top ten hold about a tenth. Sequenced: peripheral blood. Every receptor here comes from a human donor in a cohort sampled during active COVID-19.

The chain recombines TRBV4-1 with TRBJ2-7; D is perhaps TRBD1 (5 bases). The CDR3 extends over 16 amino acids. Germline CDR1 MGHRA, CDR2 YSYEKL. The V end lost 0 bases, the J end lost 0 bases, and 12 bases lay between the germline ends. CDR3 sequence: CASSQDLPQGSYEQYF. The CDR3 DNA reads TGCGCCAGCAGCCAAGATCTCCCGCAGGGCTCCTACGAGCAGTACTTC.

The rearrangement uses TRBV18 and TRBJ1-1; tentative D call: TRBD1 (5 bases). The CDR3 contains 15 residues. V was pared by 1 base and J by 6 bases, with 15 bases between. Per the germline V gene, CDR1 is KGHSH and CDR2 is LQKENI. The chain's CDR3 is CASSPLGTGGAEAFF. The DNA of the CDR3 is TGTGCCAGCTCACCACTTGGGACTGGTGGGGCTGAAGCTTTCTTT.

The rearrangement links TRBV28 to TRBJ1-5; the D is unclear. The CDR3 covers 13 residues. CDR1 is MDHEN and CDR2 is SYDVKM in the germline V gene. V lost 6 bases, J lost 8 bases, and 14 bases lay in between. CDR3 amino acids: CASREWSLEPQHF. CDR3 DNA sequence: TGTGCCAGCAGAGAGTGGTCCCTGGAGCCCCAGCATTTT.

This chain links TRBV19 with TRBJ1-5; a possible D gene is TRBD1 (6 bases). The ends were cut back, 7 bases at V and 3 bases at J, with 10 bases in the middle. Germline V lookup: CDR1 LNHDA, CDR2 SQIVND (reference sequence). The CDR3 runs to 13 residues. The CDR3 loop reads CASTRTDNQPQHF. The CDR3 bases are TGTGCCAGTACCCGGACAGACAATCAGCCCCAGCATTTT.

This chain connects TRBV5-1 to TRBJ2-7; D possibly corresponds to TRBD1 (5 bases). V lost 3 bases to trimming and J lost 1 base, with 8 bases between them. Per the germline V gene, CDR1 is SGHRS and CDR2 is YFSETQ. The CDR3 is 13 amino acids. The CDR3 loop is CASSYRQSYEQYF. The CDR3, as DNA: TGCGCCAGCAGCTACCGACAGTCCTACGAGCAGTACTTC.

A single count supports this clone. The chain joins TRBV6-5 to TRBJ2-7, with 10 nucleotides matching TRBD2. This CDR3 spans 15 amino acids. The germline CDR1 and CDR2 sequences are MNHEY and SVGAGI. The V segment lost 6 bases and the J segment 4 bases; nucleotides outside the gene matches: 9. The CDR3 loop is CASRGNSGGSYEQYF. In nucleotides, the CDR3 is TGTGCCAGCAGGGGGAATAGCGGGGGGAGTTACGAGCAGTACTTC.

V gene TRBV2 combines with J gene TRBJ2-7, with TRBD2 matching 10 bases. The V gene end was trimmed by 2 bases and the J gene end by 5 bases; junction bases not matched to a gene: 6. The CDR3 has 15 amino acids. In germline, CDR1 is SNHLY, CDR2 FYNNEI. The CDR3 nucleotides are TGTGCCAGCAGTGAACTAGCGGGGGTTTTCCACGAGCAGTACTTC. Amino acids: CASSELAGVFHEQYF. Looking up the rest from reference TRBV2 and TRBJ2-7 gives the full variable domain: EPEVTQTPSHQVTQMGQEVILRCVPISNHLYFYWYRQILGQKVEFLVSFYNNEISEKSEIFDDQFSVERPDGSNFTLKIRSTKLEDSAMYFCASSELAGVFHEQYFGPGTRLTVT.

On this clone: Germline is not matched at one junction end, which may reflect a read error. The CDR3 coding sequence is TGCGCCAGCAGCTTCGCACAGCCCCGCCGTTCTGAGGCTTTCTTT. This translates into CASSFAQPRRSEAFF. The rearrangement uses TRBV5-1 and TRBJ1-1; no definite D call. This CDR3 has 15 amino acids. CDR1 is SGHRS, CDR2 YFSETQ, per germline.

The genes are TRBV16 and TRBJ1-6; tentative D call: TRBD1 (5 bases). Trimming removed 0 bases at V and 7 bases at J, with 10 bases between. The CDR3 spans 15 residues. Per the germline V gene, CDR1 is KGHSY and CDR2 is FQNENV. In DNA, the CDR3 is TGTGCCAGCAGCCAATCTCTGGCAGGGAATTCACCCCTCCACTTT. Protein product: CASSQSLAGNSPLHF. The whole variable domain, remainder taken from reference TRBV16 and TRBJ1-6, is GEEVAQTPKHLVRGEGQKAKLYCAPIKGHSYVFWYQQVLKNEFKFLISFQNENVFDETGMPKERFSAKCLPNSPCSLEIQATKLEDSAVYFCASSQSLAGNSPLHFGNGTRLTVT.

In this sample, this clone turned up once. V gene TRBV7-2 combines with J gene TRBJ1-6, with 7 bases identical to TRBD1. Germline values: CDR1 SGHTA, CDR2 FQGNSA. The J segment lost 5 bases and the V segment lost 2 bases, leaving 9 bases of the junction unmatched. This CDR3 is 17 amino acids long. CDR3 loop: CASSLRAGGLDNSPLHF. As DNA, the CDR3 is TGTGCCAGCAGCTTAAGGGCAGGGGGACTAGATAATTCACCCCTCCACTTT.